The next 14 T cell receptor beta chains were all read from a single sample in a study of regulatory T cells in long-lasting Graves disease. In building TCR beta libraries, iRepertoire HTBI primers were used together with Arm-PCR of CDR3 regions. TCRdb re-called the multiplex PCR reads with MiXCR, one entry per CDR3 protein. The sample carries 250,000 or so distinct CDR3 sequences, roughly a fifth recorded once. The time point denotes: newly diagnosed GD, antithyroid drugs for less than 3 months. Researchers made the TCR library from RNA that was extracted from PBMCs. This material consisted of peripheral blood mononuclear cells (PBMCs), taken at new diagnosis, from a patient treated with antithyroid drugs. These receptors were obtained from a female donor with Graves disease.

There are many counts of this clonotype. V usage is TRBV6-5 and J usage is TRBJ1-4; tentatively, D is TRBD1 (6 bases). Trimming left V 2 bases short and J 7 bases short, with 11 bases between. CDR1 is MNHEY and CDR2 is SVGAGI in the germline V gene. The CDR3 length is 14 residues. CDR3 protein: CASSYEGDVEKLFF. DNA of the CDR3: TGTGCCAGCAGTTACGAGGGGGATGTTGAAAAACTGTTTTTT.

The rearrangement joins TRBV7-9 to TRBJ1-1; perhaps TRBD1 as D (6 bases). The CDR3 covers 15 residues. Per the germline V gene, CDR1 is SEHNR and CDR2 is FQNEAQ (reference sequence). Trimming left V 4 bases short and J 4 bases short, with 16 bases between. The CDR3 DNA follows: TGTGCCAGCAGCTCCACACAGGGCCGTGGCACTGAAGCTTTCTTT. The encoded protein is CASSSTQGRGTEAFF.

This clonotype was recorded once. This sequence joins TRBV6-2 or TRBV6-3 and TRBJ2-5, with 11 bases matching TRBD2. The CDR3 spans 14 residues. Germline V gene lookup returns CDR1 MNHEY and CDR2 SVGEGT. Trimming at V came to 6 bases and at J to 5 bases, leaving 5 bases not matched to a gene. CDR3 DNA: TGTGCCAGCAGGACTAGCGGGGAGTTGGAGACCCAGTACTTC. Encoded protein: CASRTSGELETQYF.

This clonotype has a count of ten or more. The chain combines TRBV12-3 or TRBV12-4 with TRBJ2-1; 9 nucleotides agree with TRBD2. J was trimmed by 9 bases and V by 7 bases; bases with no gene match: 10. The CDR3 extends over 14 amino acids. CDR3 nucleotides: TGTGCCAGCAACAGTTTGCGGGAGGGCCGTGAGCAGTTCTTC. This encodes CASNSLREGREQFF.

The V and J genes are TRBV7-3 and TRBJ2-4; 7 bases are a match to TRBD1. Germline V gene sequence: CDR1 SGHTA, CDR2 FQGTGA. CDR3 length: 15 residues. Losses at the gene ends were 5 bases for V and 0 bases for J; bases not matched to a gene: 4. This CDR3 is CASSPRGLAKNIQYF. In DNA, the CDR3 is TGTGCCAGCAGCCCGAGGGGGCTAGCCAAAAACATTCAGTACTTC.

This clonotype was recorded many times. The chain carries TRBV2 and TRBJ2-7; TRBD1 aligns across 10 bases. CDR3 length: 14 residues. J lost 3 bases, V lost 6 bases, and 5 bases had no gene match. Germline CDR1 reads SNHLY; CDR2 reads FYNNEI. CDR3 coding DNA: TGTGCCAGCAGCGATGGACAGGGGGTCTACGAGCAGTACTTC. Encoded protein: CASSDGQGVYEQYF.

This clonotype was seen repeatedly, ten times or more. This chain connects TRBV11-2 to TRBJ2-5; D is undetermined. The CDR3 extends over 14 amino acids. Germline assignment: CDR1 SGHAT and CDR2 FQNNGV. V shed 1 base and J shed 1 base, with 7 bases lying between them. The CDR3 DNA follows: TGTGCCAGCAGCTTAGGGCAGATCCAAGAGACCCAGTACTTC. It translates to CASSLGQIQETQYF.

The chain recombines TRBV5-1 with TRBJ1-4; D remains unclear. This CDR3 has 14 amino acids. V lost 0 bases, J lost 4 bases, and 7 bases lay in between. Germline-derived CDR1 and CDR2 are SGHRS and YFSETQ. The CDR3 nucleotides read TGCGCCAGCAGCTTGGCCGCTGGTAATGAAAAACTGTTTTTT. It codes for CASSLAAGNEKLFF.

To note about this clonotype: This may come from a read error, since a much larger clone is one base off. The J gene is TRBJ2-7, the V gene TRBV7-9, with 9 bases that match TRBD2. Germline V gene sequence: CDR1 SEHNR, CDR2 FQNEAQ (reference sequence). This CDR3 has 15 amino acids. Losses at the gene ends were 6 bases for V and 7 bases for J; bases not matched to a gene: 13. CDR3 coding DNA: TGTGCCAGCAGGTTTAGCGGGAGTTCCTACAATGAGCAGTACTTC. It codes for CASRFSGSSYNEQYF. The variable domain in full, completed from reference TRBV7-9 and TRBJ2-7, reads DTGVSQNPRHKITKRGQNVTFRCDPISEHNRLYWYRQTLGQGPEFLTYFQNEAQLEKSRLLSDRFSAERPKGSFSTLEIQRTEQGDSAMYLCASRFSGSSYNEQYFGPGTRLTVT.

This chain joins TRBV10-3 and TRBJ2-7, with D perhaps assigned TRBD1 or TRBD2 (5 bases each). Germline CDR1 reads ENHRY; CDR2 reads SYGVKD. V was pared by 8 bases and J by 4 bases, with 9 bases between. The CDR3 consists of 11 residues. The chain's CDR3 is CAIGGGYEQYF. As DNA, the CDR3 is TGTGCCATCGGTGGGGGATACGAGCAGTACTTC.

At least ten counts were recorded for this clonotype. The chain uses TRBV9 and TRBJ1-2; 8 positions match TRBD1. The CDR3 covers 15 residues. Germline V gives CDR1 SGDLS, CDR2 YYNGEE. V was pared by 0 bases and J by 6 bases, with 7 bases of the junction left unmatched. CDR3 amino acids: CASSVGGQEINGYTF. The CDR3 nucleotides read TGTGCCAGCAGCGTAGGGGGACAGGAGATAAATGGCTACACCTTC.

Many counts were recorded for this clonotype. CDR3: CASSLTSGTLEEQFF. The CDR3 DNA follows: TGCGCCAGCAGCCTGACTAGCGGGACCCTCGAAGAGCAGTTCTTC. This sequence joins TRBV5-1 and TRBJ2-1, with 11 bases lining up with TRBD2. The V and J ends lost 4 bases and 10 bases, in that order; junction bases with no gene match: 10. The germline CDR1 and CDR2 sequences are SGHRS and YFSETQ. The CDR3 is 15 residues long.

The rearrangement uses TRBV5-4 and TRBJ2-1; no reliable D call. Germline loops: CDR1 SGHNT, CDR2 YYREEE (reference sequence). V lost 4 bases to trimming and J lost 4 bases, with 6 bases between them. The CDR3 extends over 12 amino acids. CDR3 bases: TGTGCCAGCAGCCCCAATTACAATGAGCAGTTCTTC. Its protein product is CASSPNYNEQFF.

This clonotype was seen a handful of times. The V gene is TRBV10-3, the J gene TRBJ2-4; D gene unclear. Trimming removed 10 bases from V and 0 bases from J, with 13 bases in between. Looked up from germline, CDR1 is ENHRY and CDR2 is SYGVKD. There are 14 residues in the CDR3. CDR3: CATADQSAKNIQYF. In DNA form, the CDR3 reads TGTGCCACCGCGGATCAGTCAGCCAAAAACATTCAGTACTTC.